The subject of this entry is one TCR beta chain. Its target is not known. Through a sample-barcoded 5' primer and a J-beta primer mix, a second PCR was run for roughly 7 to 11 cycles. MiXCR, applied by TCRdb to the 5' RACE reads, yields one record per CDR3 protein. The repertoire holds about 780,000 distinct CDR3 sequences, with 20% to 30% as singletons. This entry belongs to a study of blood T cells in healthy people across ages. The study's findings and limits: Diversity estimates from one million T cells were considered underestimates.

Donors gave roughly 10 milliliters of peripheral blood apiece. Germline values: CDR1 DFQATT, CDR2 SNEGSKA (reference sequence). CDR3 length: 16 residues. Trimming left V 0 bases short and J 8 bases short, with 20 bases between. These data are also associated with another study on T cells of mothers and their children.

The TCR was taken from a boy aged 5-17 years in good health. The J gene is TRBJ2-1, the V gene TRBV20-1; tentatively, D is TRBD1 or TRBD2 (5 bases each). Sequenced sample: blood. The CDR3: CSARDKVGVSLDEQFF. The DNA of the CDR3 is TGCAGTGCTAGAGATAAGGTGGGGGTCTCTTTGGATGAGCAGTTCTTC.